This T cell receptor beta chain is from a study of cytotoxic CD8 clonotypes in ibrutinib-treated CLL. The CDR3 is made up of 16 amino acids. Trimming removed 0 bases at V and 0 bases at J, with 9 bases between. Germline CDR1 and CDR2: SGHTA and FQGNSA. Using immunoSEQ multiplex PCR, the repertoire was profiled, and TCRdb retains in-frame clones only, with some absent. The sample holds about 85,000 clones, around 75% seen once. The sample consisted of PBMCs, taken after 12 months of ibrutinib treatment. This chain links TRBV7-2 with TRBJ2-1, with D perhaps TRBD2 (6 bases). This TCR came from a human donor with chronic lymphocytic leukemia. The CDR3 region is CASSLAGLSSYNEQFF. CDR3 coding DNA: TGTGCCAGCAGCTTAGCGGGACTTAGCTCCTACAATGAGCAGTTCTTC.